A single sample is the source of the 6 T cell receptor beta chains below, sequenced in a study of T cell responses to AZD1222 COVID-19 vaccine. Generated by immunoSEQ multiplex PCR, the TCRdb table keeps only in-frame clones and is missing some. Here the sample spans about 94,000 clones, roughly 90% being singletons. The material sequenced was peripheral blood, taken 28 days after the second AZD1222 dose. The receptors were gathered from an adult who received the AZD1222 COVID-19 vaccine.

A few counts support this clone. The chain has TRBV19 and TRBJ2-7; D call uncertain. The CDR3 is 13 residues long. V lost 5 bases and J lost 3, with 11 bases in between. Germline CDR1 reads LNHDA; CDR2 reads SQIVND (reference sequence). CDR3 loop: CASSGTGFYEQYF. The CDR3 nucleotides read TGTGCCAGTAGTGGCACCGGGTTCTACGAGCAGTACTTC.

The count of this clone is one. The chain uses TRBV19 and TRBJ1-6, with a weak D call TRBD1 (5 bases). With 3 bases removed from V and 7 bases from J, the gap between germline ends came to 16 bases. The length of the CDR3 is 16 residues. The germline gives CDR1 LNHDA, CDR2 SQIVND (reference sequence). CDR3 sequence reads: CASSIPRASLNSPLHF. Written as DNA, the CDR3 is TGTGCCAGTAGTATCCCCAGGGCTTCTCTAAATTCACCCCTCCACTTT.

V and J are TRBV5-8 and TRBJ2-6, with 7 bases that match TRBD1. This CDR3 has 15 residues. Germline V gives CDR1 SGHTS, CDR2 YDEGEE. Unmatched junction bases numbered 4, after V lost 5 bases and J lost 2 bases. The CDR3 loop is CASSFDRAGANVLTF. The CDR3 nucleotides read TGTGCCAGCAGTTTTGACAGGGCTGGGGCCAACGTCCTGACTTTC.

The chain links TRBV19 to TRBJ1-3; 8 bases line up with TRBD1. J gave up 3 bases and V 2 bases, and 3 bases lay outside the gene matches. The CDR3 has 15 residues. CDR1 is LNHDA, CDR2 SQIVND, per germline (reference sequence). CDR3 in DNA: TGTGCCAGTAGTATATCACAGGGGGATGGAAACACCATATATTTT. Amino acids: CASSISQGDGNTIYF. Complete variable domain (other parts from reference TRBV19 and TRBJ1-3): DGGITQSPKYLFRKEGQNVTLSCEQNLNHDAMYWYRQDPGQGLRLIYYSQIVNDFQKGDIAEGYSVSREKKESFPLTVTSAQKNPTAFYLCASSISQGDGNTIYFGEGSWLTVV.

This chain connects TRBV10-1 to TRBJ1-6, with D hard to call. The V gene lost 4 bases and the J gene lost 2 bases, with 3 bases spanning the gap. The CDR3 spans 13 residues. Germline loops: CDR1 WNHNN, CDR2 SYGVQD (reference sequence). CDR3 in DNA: TGCGCCAGCAGTGTCACCTATAATTCACCCCTCCACTTT. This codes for CASSVTYNSPLHF.

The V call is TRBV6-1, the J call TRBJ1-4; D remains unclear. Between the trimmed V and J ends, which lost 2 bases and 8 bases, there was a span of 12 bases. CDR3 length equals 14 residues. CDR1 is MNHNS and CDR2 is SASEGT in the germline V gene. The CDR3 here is CASSESGEREKLFF. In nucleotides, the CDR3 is TGTGCCAGCAGTGAATCGGGTGAGAGGGAAAAACTGTTTTTT.